The clone carrying this T cell receptor (beta chain) is a singleton in its sample. The CDR3 is 19 residues long. CDR1 is ENHRY, CDR2 SYGVKD, per germline. V shed 5 bases and J 5 bases; nucleotides not matched to a gene: 14. The data stem from a study of T cells in Graves' hyperthyroidism and ophthalmopathy. Together with thyroid ultrasound, orbital computed tomography, serum thyroxine and TRAb, clinical symptoms were used for diagnoses. RNA transcripts served as the template for amplifying TCR beta CDR3 regions. When the TCR CDR3 underwent first-round RT-PCR, the HTBI primer set was used. One entry per CDR3 protein results from TCRdb running MiXCR on the multiplex PCR reads. The table shows 45,000 or so distinct CDR3 sequences, with 45% to 50% occurring only once.

Sequenced sample: peripheral blood or thyroid tissue (not recorded which). This chain connects TRBV10-3 to TRBJ2-5; TRBD2 matches 16 bases. The TCR was taken from a woman between 45 and 65 years old with Graves' hyperthyroidism. Here the CDR3 DNA reads TGTGCCATCAGTAGGGGACAACCGGGACTAGCGGGAGGGCCGGAGACCCAGTACTTC. It yields the protein CAISRGQPGLAGGPETQYF.